Listed here are 28 T cell receptor beta chains from one sample, sequenced in a study of technical replicates of blood from a few donors. Produced via immunoSEQ multiplex PCR; TCRdb's table is partial and in-frame only. The top ten clones hold around 4.6% of a sample with tens of thousands of clones, approximately 87% of them seen once. Input material: PBMCs. The origin of the receptors is a human donor in good health. Some clones in this sample may be carry-over from other donors' samples.

The genes are TRBV2 and TRBJ2-1; 10 bases line up with TRBD2. V gave up 0 bases and J gave up 0 bases; unmatched junction bases: 5. Germline V gene sequence: CDR1 SNHLY, CDR2 FYNNEI. This CDR3 is built from 18 residues. The CDR3 DNA reads TGTGCCAGCAGTGAAGCGTTACTAGCGGGGCACTCCTACAATGAGCAGTTCTTC. This sequence encodes CASSEALLAGHSYNEQFF.

The V gene is TRBV28, the J gene TRBJ2-7, with D maybe TRBD2 (9 bases). CDR1 MDHEN and CDR2 SYDVKM come from the germline V gene. Trimming removed 7 bases from V and 2 bases from J, with 18 bases in between. CDR3 size: 15 residues. The CDR3 sequence: CASTAGGTGTYEQYF. Written as DNA, the CDR3 is TGTGCCAGCACCGCGGGAGGGACAGGAACCTACGAGCAGTACTTC. Variable domain in full (rest from reference TRBV28 and TRBJ2-7): DVKVTQSSRYLVKRTGEKVFLECVQDMDHENMFWYRQDPGLGLRLIYFSYDVKMKEKGDIPEGYSVSREKKERFSLILESASTNQTSMYLCASTAGGTGTYEQYFGPGTRLTVT.

The chain combines TRBV27 with TRBJ2-7, with 8 bases aligning to TRBD1. J lost 3 bases, V lost 5 bases, and 9 bases had no gene match. The CDR3 is 15 amino acids. Germline loops: CDR1 MNHEY, CDR2 SMNVEV (reference sequence). CDR3 amino acids: CASSADRDRLYEQYF. The CDR3 region has the DNA TGTGCCAGCAGTGCCGACCGGGACAGGCTCTACGAGCAGTACTTC.

This rearrangement joins TRBV4-2 to TRBJ2-2; D is possibly TRBD2 (5 bases). Germline V gives CDR1 LGHNA, CDR2 YNFKEQ. Trimming took 2 bases from V and 4 from J, leaving 8 bases between them. The CDR3 runs 14 residues. This CDR3 reads CASSQKGGTGELFF. Here the CDR3 DNA reads TGTGCCAGCAGCCAAAAAGGAGGCACCGGGGAGCTGTTTTTT.

The rearrangement links TRBV18 to TRBJ2-1; D gene uncertain. Germline V lookup: CDR1 KGHSH, CDR2 LQKENI. The CDR3 is 14 residues long. The V and J ends lost 1 base and 8 bases respectively, with 12 bases between them. The CDR3 sequence is CASSPRLDFYEQFF. The CDR3 DNA sequence: TGTGCCAGCTCACCACGGCTAGATTTCTATGAGCAGTTCTTC.

Comment on this clone: One junction end does not reproduce the germline sequence, and a read error may be involved. The chain couples TRBV4-1 to TRBJ1-2, with D uncertain. There are 17 residues in the CDR3. Germline V gene data show CDR1 as MGHRA and CDR2 as YSYEKL. CDR3 residues: CASSQRAYVEDLRGYGF. Written as DNA, the CDR3 is TGCGCCAGCAGCCAAAGGGCCTACGTTGAGGATCTTCGAGGGTACGGCTTC.

V is TRBV4-2 and J is TRBJ1-2, with D perhaps TRBD1 (5 bases). Trimming left V 3 bases short and J 4 bases short, with 15 bases between. The CDR3 extends over 15 amino acids. CDR1 and CDR2 from the germline V gene are LGHNA and YNFKEQ. CDR3 DNA sequence: TGTGCCAGCAGCCAGGGGCAGGGTAGGGGCTATGGCTACACCTTC. Encoded protein: CASSQGQGRGYGYTF.

The chain joins TRBV7-9 to TRBJ2-7, with D possibly TRBD2 on 6 matching bases. The CDR3 is made up of 14 amino acids. Germline CDR1 and CDR2: SEHNR and FQNEAQ (reference sequence). Trimming took off 0 bases at V and 4 bases at J, with 10 bases between the two ends. The CDR3 here is CASSLALATYEQYF. For the CDR3, the DNA is TGTGCCAGCAGCTTAGCACTAGCAACGTACGAGCAGTACTTC.

V usage is TRBV6-6 and J usage is TRBJ1-1; no clear D. CDR1 and CDR2 (germline): MNHNY, SVGAGI (reference sequence). The CDR3 consists of 12 residues. V was trimmed by 6 bases and J by 4 bases, leaving 9 bases between them. The CDR3 DNA follows: TGTGCCAGCAGGAAGGAGGGCACTGAAGCTTTCTTT. Its protein product is CASRKEGTEAFF.

The chain couples TRBV13 to TRBJ2-7, with 8 nucleotides matching TRBD2. After removal of 5 bases from V and 6 bases from J, the junction contained 12 bases not matched to a gene. CDR1 is PRHDT and CDR2 is FYEKMQ in the germline V gene (reference sequence). The CDR3 contains 15 residues. CDR3 nucleotide sequence: TGTGCCAGCAGCGCCGGGGGGGCGGGGGTCGGCGAGCAGTACTTC. It translates to CASSAGGAGVGEQYF. Combining the CDR3 with reference TRBV13 and TRBJ2-7 gives the whole variable domain AAGVIQSPRHLIKEKRETATLKCYPIPRHDTVYWYQQGPGQDPQFLISFYEKMQSDKGSIPDRFSAQQFSDYHSELNMSSLELGDSALYFCASSAGGAGVGEQYFGPGTRLTVT.

The rearrangement joins TRBV5-1 to TRBJ2-1; D is unresolved. Germline V gives CDR1 SGHRS, CDR2 YFSETQ. Trimming cost V 0 bases and J 7 bases, with 5 bases left between them. The CDR3 length is 12 residues. As DNA, the CDR3 is TGCGCCAGCAGCTTGGATACTAATGAGCAGTTCTTC. Translated, it gives CASSLDTNEQFF.

The chain recombines TRBV5-1 with TRBJ2-5, with TRBD1 as a possible D gene (5 bases). Per germline, CDR1 SGHRS and CDR2 YFSETQ. This CDR3 has 15 amino acids. V dropped 0 bases and J dropped 1 base, with 10 bases sitting between them. CDR3 coding DNA: TGCGCCAGCAGCTTGGGTGGGGCGATCCAAGAGACCCAGTACTTC. This translates into CASSLGGAIQETQYF. Supplemented by reference TRBV5-1 and TRBJ2-5, the full variable domain reads KAGVTQTPRYLIKTRGQQVTLSCSPISGHRSVSWYQQTPGQGLQFLFEYFSETQRNKGNFPGRFSGRQFSNSRSEMNVSTLELGDSALYLCASSLGGAIQETQYFGPGTRLLVL.

The rearrangement links TRBV27 to TRBJ2-7; D is ambiguous. Trimming cost V 2 bases and J 4 bases, with 6 bases left between them. The CDR3 totals 12 residues. Germline V gene data show CDR1 as MNHEY and CDR2 as SMNVEV (reference sequence). CDR3 coding DNA: TGTGCCAGCAGTTTAAGAGCTTACGAGCAGTACTTC. Translation gives CASSLRAYEQYF.

The V and J genes are TRBV5-4 and TRBJ1-1; possibly TRBD1 for D (6 bases). The CDR3 extends over 15 amino acids. V lost 0 bases and J 6 bases, leaving 15 bases between the germline ends. Germline V CDR1 and CDR2: SGHNT, YYREEE (reference sequence). The CDR3 coding sequence is TGTGCCAGCAGCTTGGACAGGGTAGTAATGTCTGAAGCTTTCTTT. This translates into CASSLDRVVMSEAFF.

The chain uses TRBV4-2 and TRBJ2-7, with TRBD2 matching 9 bases. Trimming at V came to 4 bases and at J to 4 bases, leaving 11 bases not matched to a gene. CDR3 size: 16 residues. Germline V lookup: CDR1 LGHNA, CDR2 YNFKEQ. The CDR3 protein is CASSPTAERGVYEQYF. The CDR3 coding sequence is TGTGCCAGCAGCCCGACTGCAGAGCGGGGGGTTTACGAGCAGTACTTC.

This chain links TRBV6-6 with TRBJ2-2; D remains ambiguous. Germline CDR1 MNHNY, CDR2 SVGAGI (reference sequence). The CDR3 has 11 residues. V shed 7 bases and J shed 6 bases, with 6 bases lying between them. The DNA of the CDR3 is TGTGCCAGCACCCGGGCCGGGGAGCTGTTTTTT. Translation: CASTRAGELFF.

This clone was detected once. The chain uses TRBV15 and TRBJ1-2; D is unclear. Trimming removed 0 bases at V and 8 bases at J, with 10 bases between. The CDR3 has 13 amino acids. Germline-derived CDR1 and CDR2 are LNHNV and YYDKDF (reference sequence). The CDR3 DNA sequence: TGTGCCACCAGCAGAGAGGCACAGCGGGGCTACACCTTC. Protein: CATSREAQRGYTF.

The chain is built from TRBV5-1 and TRBJ2-7; 7 nucleotides match TRBD2. The CDR3 runs 13 residues. Germline V CDR1 and CDR2: SGHRS, YFSETQ. Trimming at V came to 4 bases and at J to 0 bases, leaving 1 base not matched to a gene. This CDR3 reads CASSSGASYEQYF. In nucleotides, the CDR3 is TGCGCCAGCAGCAGCGGGGCCTCCTACGAGCAGTACTTC.

The chain has TRBV4-2 and TRBJ1-1; weak D call: TRBD1 (5 bases). CDR3 length: 15 amino acids. Germline-derived CDR1 and CDR2 are LGHNA and YNFKEQ. Trimming shortened V by 6 bases and J by 1 base, and 15 bases separated the two germline ends. This CDR3 is CASRPRLQGNTEAFF. The CDR3 DNA reads TGTGCCAGCAGACCTCGTTTGCAGGGGAACACTGAAGCTTTCTTT.

J is TRBJ1-6 and V is TRBV5-6; weak D call: TRBD1 (5 bases). The V gene lost 3 bases and the J gene lost 0 bases, with 16 bases spanning the gap. This CDR3 is built from 18 residues. Germline loops: CDR1 SGHDT, CDR2 YYEEEE. CDR3 in amino acids: CASSWDAGGDSYNSPLHF. In DNA form, the CDR3 reads TGTGCCAGCAGCTGGGACGCCGGCGGGGACTCCTATAATTCACCCCTCCACTTT. Filled out from reference TRBV5-6 and TRBJ1-6, the complete variable domain reads DAGVTQSPTHLIKTRGQQVTLRCSPKSGHDTVSWYQQALGQGPQFIFQYYEEEERQRGNFPDRFSGHQFPNYSSELNVNALLLGDSALYLCASSWDAGGDSYNSPLHFGNGTRLTVT.

The rearrangement links TRBV7-8 to TRBJ2-5; 8 bases match TRBD1. The germline CDR1 and CDR2 sequences are SGHVS and FQNEAQ. CDR3 length: 15 residues. V shed 4 bases and J 7 bases; nucleotides not matched to a gene: 11. Here the CDR3 reads CASSSDLTGEVTQYF. The DNA of the CDR3 is TGTGCCAGCAGCTCGGACCTGACAGGGGAAGTGACCCAGTACTTC.

The sample holds one count of this clone. The chain combines TRBV5-1 with TRBJ2-7; weak D call: TRBD1 (5 bases). Germline V gene sequence: CDR1 SGHRS, CDR2 YFSETQ. Trimming shortened V by 4 bases and J by 0 bases, and 11 bases separated the two germline ends. CDR3 size: 14 residues. DNA for the CDR3: TGCGCCAGCAGCCCGACAGATTACTCCTACGAGCAGTACTTC. This codes for CASSPTDYSYEQYF.

The chain is built from TRBV9 and TRBJ2-7; 8 bases map to TRBD1. J lost 4 bases, V lost 3 bases, and 6 bases had no gene match. The CDR3 loop spans 14 amino acids. In germline, CDR1 is SGDLS, CDR2 YYNGEE. In DNA form, the CDR3 reads TGTGCCAGCAGCGCAGGGGGCGCACGATACGAGCAGTACTTC. The encoded protein is CASSAGGARYEQYF. Drawing the rest from reference TRBV9 and TRBJ2-7, the complete variable domain is DSGVTQTPKHLITATGQRVTLRCSPRSGDLSVYWYQQSLDQGLQFLIQYYNGEERAKGNILERFSAQQFPDLHSELNLSSLELGDSALYFCASSAGGARYEQYFGPGTRLTVT.

The rearrangement uses TRBV29-1 and TRBJ2-3, with unresolved D. Germline-derived CDR1 and CDR2 are SQVTM and ANQGSEA. The CDR3 is 15 residues long. The germline V and J ends were trimmed by 2 bases and 0 bases, with 12 bases remaining between them. The CDR3 protein is CSVEIRHYSTDTQYF. In nucleotides, the CDR3 is TGCAGCGTTGAAATAAGACATTATAGCACAGATACGCAGTATTTT.

V is TRBV15 and J is TRBJ1-5; 8 bases are shared with TRBD1. Germline-derived CDR1 and CDR2 are LNHNV and YYDKDF (reference sequence). The junction had 8 bases not matched to a gene; V was cut back by 7 bases and J by 6 bases. The CDR3 covers 14 residues. The DNA of the CDR3 is TGTGCCACCAAAGACAGGGGTTCCTTTCAGCCCCAGCATTTT. Protein: CATKDRGSFQPQHF.

This clone came up once. V usage is TRBV9 and J usage is TRBJ2-3; 14 bases are a match to TRBD2. From germline, CDR1 is SGDLS and CDR2 YYNGEE. The CDR3 loop spans 15 amino acids. V trimming: 2 bases; J trimming: 4 bases; junction bases outside the gene matches: 0. The CDR3 DNA sequence: TGTGCCAGCAGCGTGACTAGCGGGAGGGCAGATACGCAGTATTTT. Protein: CASSVTSGRADTQYF.

This sequence joins TRBV7-6 and TRBJ1-3; possible D gene TRBD1, 5 bases. Trimming removed 3 bases from V and 0 bases from J, with 15 bases in between. Germline V CDR1 and CDR2: SGHVS, FNYEAQ. The CDR3 loop spans 17 amino acids. Here the CDR3 DNA reads TGTGCCAGCAGCTTCCGCAGAGCTAGGGGCTCTGGAAACACCATATATTTT. This codes for CASSFRRARGSGNTIYF.

The V call is TRBV19, the J call TRBJ2-6; 11 positions agree with TRBD1. CDR1 is LNHDA, CDR2 SQIVND, per germline (reference sequence). This CDR3 has 16 amino acids. V shed 9 bases and J 0 bases; nucleotides not matched to a gene: 4. The CDR3 DNA reads TGTGCCAGCCGGGACAGGGGGTTCTCTGGGGCCAACGTCCTGACTTTC. Translating gives CASRDRGFSGANVLTF.